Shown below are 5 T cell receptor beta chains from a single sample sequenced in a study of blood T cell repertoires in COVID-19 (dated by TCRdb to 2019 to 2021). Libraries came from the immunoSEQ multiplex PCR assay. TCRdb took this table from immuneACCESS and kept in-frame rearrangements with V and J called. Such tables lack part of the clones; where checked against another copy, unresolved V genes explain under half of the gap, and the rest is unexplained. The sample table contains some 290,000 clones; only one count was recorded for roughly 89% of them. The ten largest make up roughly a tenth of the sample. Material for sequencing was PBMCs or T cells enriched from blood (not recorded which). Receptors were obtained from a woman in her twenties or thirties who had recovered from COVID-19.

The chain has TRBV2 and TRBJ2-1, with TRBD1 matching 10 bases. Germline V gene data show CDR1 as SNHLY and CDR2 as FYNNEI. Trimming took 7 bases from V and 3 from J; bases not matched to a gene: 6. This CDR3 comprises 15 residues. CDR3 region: CASTIRDRGYNEQFF. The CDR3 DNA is TGTGCCAGCACCATCCGGGACAGGGGCTACAATGAGCAGTTCTTC.

The CDR3 coding sequence is TGTGCCAGCAGCTTACTAGACACCTATAATTCACCCCTCCACTTT. Translated: CASSLLDTYNSPLHF. V usage is TRBV5-4 and J usage is TRBJ1-6; no reliable D call. CDR3 size: 15 residues. Germline values: CDR1 SGHNT, CDR2 YYREEE (reference sequence). V was cut by 2 bases and J by 2 bases, with 8 bases left in between.

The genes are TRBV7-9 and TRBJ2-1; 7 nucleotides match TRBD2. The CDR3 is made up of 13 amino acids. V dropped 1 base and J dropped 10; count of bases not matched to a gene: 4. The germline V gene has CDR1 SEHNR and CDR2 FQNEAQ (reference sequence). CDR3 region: CASSLGGGREQFF. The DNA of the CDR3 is TGTGCCAGCAGCTTAGGGGGCGGGAGAGAGCAGTTCTTC.

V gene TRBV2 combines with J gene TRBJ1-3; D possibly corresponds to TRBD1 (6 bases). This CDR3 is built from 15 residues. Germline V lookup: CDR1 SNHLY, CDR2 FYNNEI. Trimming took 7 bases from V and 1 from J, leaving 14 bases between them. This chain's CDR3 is CASTQGRLSGNTIYF. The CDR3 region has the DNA TGTGCCAGCACCCAGGGGCGCTTATCTGGAAACACCATATATTTT.

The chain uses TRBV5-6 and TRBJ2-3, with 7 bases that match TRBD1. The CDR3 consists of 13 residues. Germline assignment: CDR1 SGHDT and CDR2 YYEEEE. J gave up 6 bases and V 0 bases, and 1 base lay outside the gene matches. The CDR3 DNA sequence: TGTGCCAGCAGCTTGGGGACAGGCGATACGCAGTATTTT. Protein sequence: CASSLGTGDTQYF.